This T cell receptor (beta chain) was sequenced in a study of OX40 agonist ivuxolimab in advanced cancers. Germline values: CDR1 MNHNS, CDR2 SASEGT. The CDR3 length is 14 residues. With 2 bases removed from V and 3 bases from J, the gap between germline ends came to 8 bases. Profiled with immunoSEQ multiplex PCR; TCRdb holds only in-frame clones, not every one. Seen here are tens of thousands of clones, more than 80% observed once, and the top ten hold more than 8%. This clonotype originated in an adult with an advanced solid tumor such as melanoma, head and neck, liver or kidney cancer. The sample here was CD4+ or CD8+ T cells sorted from blood, taken in a trial of the OX40 agonist ivuxolimab. V usage is TRBV6-1 and J usage is TRBJ2-1; no clear D gene. The CDR3 spells CASSELQHYNEQFF. The CDR3 nucleotides read TGTGCCAGCAGTGAACTACAACACTACAATGAGCAGTTCTTC.